Listed below are T cell receptor beta chains from one sample, sequenced in a study of T-cell memory formation after mild COVID-19. TCRdb called the 5' RACE reads again in MiXCR, with one record for every CDR3 protein. The data contain tens of thousands of distinct CDR3 sequences, over 9% of them singletons. The sequenced sample consisted of PBMCs or a T cell subset sorted from them (not recorded which). These receptors all stem from a man between 18 and 29 years old who had mild COVID-19 (a few samples of this study predate the infection). Cell type and time point are not known. Each CDR3 is given with its conserved first and last residue. The D gene is left open where the match is weak. Some rows mark clone size as missing; the rest say once, few, many or name a class of expanded clone.

clone size	J gene	D gene	V gene	CDR3 DNA	CDR3 protein
many	TRBJ2-5	TRBD1	TRBV5-1	TGCGCCAGCAGCTTCTCGACAGGGACCGGAGAAGAGACCCAGTACTTC	CASSFSTGTGEETQYF
few	TRBJ1-2	.	TRBV4-1	TGCGCCAGCAGCCAGATTGGTTTTGGCTACACCTTC	CASSQIGFGYTF
many	TRBJ2-7	.	TRBV6-5	TGTGCCAGCAGTTACCGGCAGACAGCCGGTGTCGAGCAGTACTTC	CASSYRQTAGVEQYF
many	TRBJ2-5	TRBD2	TRBV5-6	TGTGCCAGCAGCCCTGGACTAGCGGGGATATACTTC	CASSPGLAGIYF
.	TRBJ2-7	TRBD1	TRBV20-1	TGCAGTGCTAGCCCAAGGACAGGGGGCTACGAGCAGTACTTC	CSASPRTGGYEQYF
many	TRBJ2-5	.	TRBV5-1	TGCGCCAGCAGCTTGGTCGAGGGCGCAGAGACCCAGTACTTC	CASSLVEGAETQYF
.	TRBJ2-1	.	TRBV4-3	TGCGCCAGCAGCCAAGGTATTTACAATGAGCAGTTCTTC	CASSQGIYNEQFF
.	TRBJ2-3	.	TRBV24-1	TGTGCCACCAGTGATCCGCCGCGGGATACGCAGTATTTT	CATSDPPRDTQYF
many	TRBJ2-3	.	TRBV7-2	TGTGCCAGCAGCCCCACGACGTCGACAGATACGCAGTATTTT	CASSPTTSTDTQYF
many	TRBJ2-1	TRBD2	TRBV7-2	TGTGCCAGCAGCTTAGTGCGTCTAGCGGTTTACAATGAGCAGTTCTTC	CASSLVRLAVYNEQFF
many	TRBJ2-1	TRBD2	TRBV7-3	TGTGCCAGCAGCGTCTCTAGCGGACTCTACAATGAGCAGTTCTTC	CASSVSSGLYNEQFF
.	TRBJ2-5	.	TRBV20-1	TGCAGTGCTACCGGGACTCTAAACGGGGAGACCCAGTACTTC	CSATGTLNGETQYF
many	TRBJ2-3	.	TRBV11-2	TGTGCCAGCAGCTTAGAGACTTCTACTAGCACAGATACGCAGTATTTT	CASSLETSTSTDTQYF
many	TRBJ1-2	TRBD1	TRBV29-1	TGCAGCGTTGGAGGGGGCGCGAGTTATGGCTACACCTTC	CSVGGGASYGYTF
few	TRBJ1-1	.	TRBV29-1	TGCAGCGTGGTCGGGGGGCGAGGGACTGAAGCTTTCTTT	CSVVGGRGTEAFF
.	TRBJ1-1	.	TRBV7-2	TGTGCCAGCAGCGTAGACGGAGAGAACACTGAAGCTTTCTTT	CASSVDGENTEAFF
once	TRBJ2-7	.	TRBV2	TGTGCCAGCAGGTCCCGACCACCGTTGGCCGAGCTCTTC	CASRSRPPLAELF
many	TRBJ2-1	.	TRBV11-2	TGTGCCAGCAGCTCGGAAACGGAGAGGGGCAATGAGCAGTTCTTC	CASSSETERGNEQFF
.	TRBJ2-3	.	TRBV4-2	TGTGCCAGCAGCCGTGGGAGCTACGCCACAGATACGCAGTATTTT	CASSRGSYATDTQYF
few	TRBJ2-1	TRBD2	TRBV5-6	TGTGCCAGCAGCAGGACTAGCGGGGGGGCCTGGGAGCAGTTCTTC	CASSRTSGGAWEQFF
few	TRBJ1-5	.	TRBV7-9	TGTGCCAGCAGCTCGGGGTGGGAGTTGGCCCAGCATTTT	CASSSGWELAQHF
many	TRBJ2-1	TRBD1	TRBV5-1	TGCGCCAGCAGCTTTTCCGGGACAGGGAACAATGAGCAGTTCTTC	CASSFSGTGNNEQFF
.	TRBJ1-2	TRBD1	TRBV10-3	TGTGCCATCAGTGAAATTCAGGGGGTCTATGGCTACACCTTC	CAISEIQGVYGYTF
many	TRBJ2-3	.	TRBV6-4	TGTGCCAGCAGTGCAGAGACTTTCACAGATACGCAGTATTTT	CASSAETFTDTQYF
.	TRBJ1-6	.	TRBV12-2	TGTGCAAGTCGCTTAGTGGGTCTGCGGACAGGGATTACCCTCCACTTT	CASRLVGLRTGITLHF
.	TRBJ2-1	.	TRBV2	TGTGCCAGCAACCAGGGTGGCAATGAGCAGTTCTTC	CASNQGGNEQFF
few	TRBJ2-2	TRBD1	TRBV11-3	TGTGCCAGCAGCTGGACAGGGCTTAGGTCCGGGGAGCTGTTTTTT	CASSWTGLRSGELFF
.	TRBJ1-2	.	TRBV20-1	.	CSAPRDFGAGYTF
many	TRBJ2-3	TRBD2	TRBV2	TGTGCCAGCAGTGCGCGGGCGGGGGAGTCAGATACGCAGTATTTT	CASSARAGESDTQYF
.	TRBJ2-6	.	TRBV6-2/TRBV6-3	TGTGCCAGCGGGACTGGGGCCAACGTCCTGACTTTC	CASGTGANVLTF
.	TRBJ1-1	TRBD1	TRBV12-3/TRBV12-4	TGTGCCAGCACCGTAAGGACAGGGAGCACTGAAGCTTTCTTT	CASTVRTGSTEAFF
.	TRBJ1-1	.	TRBV30	TGTGCCTGGAGTGTAACCCAGCACACTGAAGCTTTCTTT	CAWSVTQHTEAFF
.	TRBJ2-3	TRBD1	TRBV29-1	TGCAGCGTAGGGACAGCAAACACAGATACGCAGTATTTT	CSVGTANTDTQYF
few	TRBJ2-3	.	TRBV4-3	TGCGCCAGCAGCCAAGGACAGGGCGGGGCAGATACGCAGTATTTT	CASSQGQGGADTQYF
few	TRBJ1-4	.	TRBV6-6	TGTGCCAGCAGTCAGACAGCAGAAAAACTGTTTTTT	CASSQTAEKLFF
few	TRBJ1-4	.	TRBV5-4	TGTGCCAGCAGCTCCTACAGGGACGGGAATGAAAAACTGTTTTTT	CASSSYRDGNEKLFF
.	TRBJ1-5	TRBD1	TRBV4-1	TGCGCCAGCAGCCACCCCAAGCACAGGGGTAGCAATCAGCCCCAGCATTTT	CASSHPKHRGSNQPQHF
.	TRBJ1-2	.	TRBV7-8	TGTGCCAGCAGCTTAGGAAACTGGGCAGGTGAAGATGGCTACACCTTC	CASSLGNWAGEDGYTF
.	TRBJ1-5	.	TRBV4-3	TGCGCCAGCAGCCAGGAGACAGCCCCCAATCAGCCCCAGCATTTT	CASSQETAPNQPQHF
.	TRBJ2-5	TRBD2	TRBV20-1	TGCAGTGCGCGAAGACTAGCGGGGGACCAAGAGACCCAGTACTTC	CSARRLAGDQETQYF
few	TRBJ2-7	TRBD1	TRBV6-2/TRBV6-3	TGTGCCAGCAGTCCAGGGGGCTTCTACGAGCAGTACTTC	CASSPGGFYEQYF
few	TRBJ2-1	.	TRBV20-1	TGCAGTGCTAGAGACGCCCGAAGGGGGGGGGCGACTGAGGGTGAGCAGTTCTTC	CSARDARRGGATEGEQFF
.	TRBJ2-3	.	TRBV20-1	TGCAGTGCTAGAGAGGCCCGCACAGATACGCAGTATTTT	CSAREARTDTQYF
few	TRBJ1-5	TRBD1	TRBV30	TGTGCCTGGAGCCGCGGGACAGGGGGATATAGCAATCAGCCCCAGCATTTT	CAWSRGTGGYSNQPQHF
many	TRBJ2-1	TRBD2	TRBV7-3	TGTGCCAGCAGCTTAAGCGGGGGGCAGCAGTTCTTC	CASSLSGGQQFF
.	TRBJ2-1	.	TRBV5-1	TGCGCCAGCAGCTTGACTACAGGGAAAGTGTCCTACAATGAGCAGTTCTTC	CASSLTTGKVSYNEQFF
many	TRBJ2-5	.	TRBV5-1	TGCGCCAGCAGCTTGTCAGTCCAAGAGACCCAGTACTTC	CASSLSVQETQYF
.	TRBJ1-3	.	TRBV7-9	TGTGCCAGCAGCCCCGGGACCTCTGGAAACACCATATATTTT	CASSPGTSGNTIYF
many	TRBJ1-6	.	TRBV7-2	TGTGCCAGCAGCCTGGATAATTCACCCCTCCACTTT	CASSLDNSPLHF
few	TRBJ2-1	.	TRBV15	TGTGCCACCAGCAGACCACCCTCAGGGGTCAATTACAATGAGCAGTTCTTC	CATSRPPSGVNYNEQFF
few	TRBJ2-5	TRBD2	TRBV4-2	TGTGCCAGCAGCCAAACTAGCGGGGGGGTCCAAGAGACCCAGTACTTC	CASSQTSGGVQETQYF